This section outlines one TCR beta chain sequence together with its context. Its target is not known. Method: immunoSEQ multiplex PCR; TCRdb's copy keeps in-frame clones and lacks some. The sample lists 15,000 or so clones, approximately 94% seen once, with about 0.21% in the top ten. This sample is drawn from a study of blood T cell dynamics during melanoma immunotherapy. On the study more broadly: Metastatic melanoma patients received first-line pembrolizumab or nivolumab plus ipilimumab.

The study, taken as a whole, reports: Among sorted CD8+ subsets, immune-effector cells had the highest clonality and cell-free DNA similarity.

Specified time point: week 3, after first cycle of checkpoint inhibitor. Samples come from before therapy and from week 3 after the first blockade cycle. Sequenced here: effector memory CD8+ T cells from blood, sampled from a patient treated with checkpoint blockade. The TCR sequence derives from a human donor with melanoma.

In DNA form, the CDR3 reads TGTGCCAGCGTTCTAACGCGAACCTACGAGCAGTACTTC. Translating gives CASVLTRTYEQYF. The chain links TRBV21-1 to TRBJ2-7; TRBD2, the table's D call, was not compared with the DNA. TRBV21-1 is noted as a pseudogene. The CDR3 is 13 residues long.